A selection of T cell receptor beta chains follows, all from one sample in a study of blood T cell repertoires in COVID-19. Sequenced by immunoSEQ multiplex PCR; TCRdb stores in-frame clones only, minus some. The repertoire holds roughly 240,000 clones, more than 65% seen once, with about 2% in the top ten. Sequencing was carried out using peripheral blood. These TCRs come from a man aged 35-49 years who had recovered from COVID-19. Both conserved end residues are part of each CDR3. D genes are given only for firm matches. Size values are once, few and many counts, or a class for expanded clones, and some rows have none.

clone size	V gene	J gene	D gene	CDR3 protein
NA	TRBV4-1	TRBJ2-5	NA	CASSQESPGRETQYF
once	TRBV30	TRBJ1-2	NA	CAWMGRVGYTF
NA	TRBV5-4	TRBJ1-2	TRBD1	CASSTRQGEIGYTF
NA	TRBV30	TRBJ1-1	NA	CAWSVYPVTEAFF
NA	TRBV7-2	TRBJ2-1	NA	CASSLAGVYNEQFF
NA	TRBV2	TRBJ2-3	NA	CASGQSTDTQYF
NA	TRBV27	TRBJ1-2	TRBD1	CASSPTGTVPLHGYTF
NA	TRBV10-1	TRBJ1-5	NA	CASSMGQNQPQHF
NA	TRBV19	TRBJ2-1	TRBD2	CASSVEGWAGDGNEQFF
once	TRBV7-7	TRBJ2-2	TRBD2	CASSLVNLAGGPGGELFF
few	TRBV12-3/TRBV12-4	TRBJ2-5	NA	CASSGTAETQYF
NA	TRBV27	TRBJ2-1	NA	CASSPVGLFNEQFF
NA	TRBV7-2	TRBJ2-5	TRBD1	CASSYRDRGTETQYF
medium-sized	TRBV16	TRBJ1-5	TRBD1	CASSRDRGQPQHF
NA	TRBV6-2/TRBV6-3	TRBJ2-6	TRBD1	CASTPRGFNVLTF
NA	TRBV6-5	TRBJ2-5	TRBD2	CASSYSAGGGETQYF